This T cell receptor (beta chain) was identified in a study of blood T cell repertoires in COVID-19. About the research overall: Material from acute and convalescent COVID-19 was sourced from the United States, Italy and Spain.

This clone was seen a few times. The protocol was immunoSEQ multiplex PCR, while the TCRdb copy is restricted to in-frame clones and leaves out a portion. The table includes about 160,000 clones, approximately 86% detected once. V shed 4 bases and J shed 6 bases, with 9 bases lying between them. Germline CDR1 is SGHTA and CDR2 is FQGTGA. The CDR3 loop spans 12 amino acids. V and J are TRBV7-3 and TRBJ1-2; unclear D gene. The sample taken for sequencing was peripheral blood. This clonotype was obtained from a middle-aged man with active or convalescent COVID-19. CDR3 DNA sequence: TGTGCCAGCAGCTCAGGTTTGGATGGCTACACCTTC. It yields the protein CASSSGLDGYTF. Supplemented by reference TRBV7-3 and TRBJ1-2, the full variable domain reads GAGVSQTPSNKVTEKGKYVELRCDPISGHTALYWYRQSLGQGPEFLIYFQGTGAADDSGLPNDRFFAVRPEGSVSTLKIQRTERGDSAVYLCASSSGLDGYTFGSGTRLTVV.